This T cell receptor beta chain is drawn from a study of T-cell reconstitution after alpha-beta-depleted transplantation in children. This clonotype was observed a handful of times. Unique molecular identifiers were incorporated during preparation of the TCRbeta library. MiXCR, applied by TCRdb to the PCR reads, yields one record per CDR3 protein. Altogether approximately 420,000 distinct CDR3 sequences are present, approximately 11% being singletons, with the ten largest covering approximately 5%. This specimen consisted of PBMCs from the stem cell graft donor, obtained from the stem cell graft. The origin of this receptor is a human donor who donated a stem cell graft to a child with acute myeloid leukemia.

The CDR3 bases are TGCGCCAGCAGCTGGAGGGCGGGGAAAAGCTCCTACAATGAGCAGTTCTTC. It yields the protein CASSWRAGKSSYNEQFF. The chain is built from TRBV5-1 and TRBJ2-1; possible D gene TRBD2, 6 bases. CDR1 is SGHRS and CDR2 is YFSETQ in the germline V gene. Trimming cost V 3 bases and J 0 bases, with 16 bases left between them. The CDR3 length is 17 residues. Variable domain in full (rest from reference TRBV5-1 and TRBJ2-1): KAGVTQTPRYLIKTRGQQVTLSCSPISGHRSVSWYQQTPGQGLQFLFEYFSETQRNKGNFPGRFSGRQFSNSRSEMNVSTLELGDSALYLCASSWRAGKSSYNEQFFGPGTRLTVL.